This T cell receptor beta chain emerged from a study of blood T cell repertoires in COVID-19. Across the whole study: The origin of the acute and convalescent COVID-19 samples was the United States, Italy and Spain. PBMCs, B-cell-depleted T cells, or T cells provided the cDNA or gDNA that made up the material.

Study processing details: For nucleated cells, counts were estimated from reference gene primer amplification. Only in-frame clones appear in the TCRdb table, and some are missing; sequencing was by immunoSEQ multiplex PCR. V and J calls and clone size are those listed in that table; D and trimming were worked out from the DNA. The top ten clones hold roughly 8.2% of a sample with roughly 190,000 clones, around 85% of them seen once. Germline V lookup: CDR1 MGHDK, CDR2 SYGVNS. V gave up 9 bases and J gave up 1 base, with 11 bases separating them. This CDR3 has 13 residues. The sample was peripheral blood. V usage is TRBV25-1 and J usage is TRBJ2-3, with D unclear. The origin of this receptor is a woman aged 60 to 75 with acute or convalescent COVID-19. The CDR3 bases are TGTGCCAGTGCGATGCAGGGCACAGATACGCAGTATTTT. Translated: CASAMQGTDTQYF.